This T cell receptor beta chain was sequenced during a study of cytomegalovirus exposure and HLA in healthy donors. In the study overall: Genotyping of some 390 donors showed that around 85% belonged to the Caucasian-associated ancestry cluster. Broader study findings: Most TCR beta V segments were productive about 90% or about 30% of the time in an earlier analysis. It was likely that a cluster of highly shared sequence variants was a sequencing artifact. Apparent HLA restriction characterized most CMV-associated TCR beta chains in a later analysis.

Germline values: CDR1 SGHRS, CDR2 YFSETQ. This CDR3 has 11 amino acids. Trimming pared 5 bases from V and 2 bases from J, leaving 5 bases between. The PCR used 60 Vbeta and 13 Jbeta primers. Clones were sequenced by immunoSEQ multiplex PCR, and TCRdb holds only the in-frame ones, with some missing. The repertoire consists of 90,000 to 110,000 clones, with around 78% occurring once and the leading ten covering around 5.3%. Comment on this clone: Antigen specificity is unknown. The sample carries other DNA sequences with the same CDR3.

The chain combines TRBV5-1 with TRBJ2-7; no clear D gene. The receptor comes from a male donor in good health and CMV-seronegative. Input material: PBMCs. CDR3 coding DNA: TGCGCCAGCAGTTCCGCCTACGAGCAGTACTTC. Protein sequence: CASSSAYEQYF. Filled out from reference TRBV5-1 and TRBJ2-7, the complete variable domain reads KAGVTQTPRYLIKTRGQQVTLSCSPISGHRSVSWYQQTPGQGLQFLFEYFSETQRNKGNFPGRFSGRQFSNSRSEMNVSTLELGDSALYLCASSSAYEQYFGPGTRLTVT.